Sequencing of this T cell receptor beta chain was carried out in a study of blood T cells in healthy people across ages. Remarks on this clonotype: The germline gene is not matched at one end of the junction; a read error may be the cause.

Germline V gives CDR1 MNHNY, CDR2 SVGAGI (reference sequence). The CDR3 spans 14 residues. Extracted total RNA amounted to at least 6 micrograms for each sample. A J-beta primer mix and a sample-barcoded 5' primer were used in a second PCR of roughly 6 to 12 cycles. Each cDNA molecule carried a tag from a template-switch adaptor that contained 12 random nucleotides. Each CDR3 protein is one row after TCRdb ran MiXCR on the 5' RACE reads. The sample consists of approximately 820,000 distinct CDR3 sequences, under 55% of them appearing once. Sequenced: blood. The sequence came from a man aged 60 to 69 in good health. The chain recombines TRBV6-6 with TRBJ2-3; the match to TRBD2 covers 8 bases. The CDR3 spells CASSAGLGPDMQYF. The CDR3 coding sequence is TGTGCCAGCAGTGCGGGACTAGGCCCAGATATGCAGTATTTT.